The 4 T cell receptor beta chains below come from one sample, sequenced in a study of monozygotic twins with inflammatory bowel disease (dated by TCRdb to about 2019). Library preparation employed 5' RACE. The run used an Illumina HiSeq 2500. TCRdb reprocessed the raw reads; every CDR3 protein sequence is a single record, and DNA is not supplied. The sample table includes 350,000 to 400,000 distinct CDR3 sequences. The top ten clonotypes cover just over 2.5% of the sample. The sample comprised blood. The source is a human donor with ulcerative colitis or Crohn's disease, or a healthy co-twin of an affected twin (not recorded which).

The chain is built from TRBV30 and TRBJ2-7; TCRdb indicates TRBD1, and absent DNA this call remains unverified. This CDR3 has 13 amino acids. CDR1 is GTSNPN and CDR2 is SVGIG in the germline V gene (reference sequence). CDR3 residues: CAWGTDMPNEQYF. The whole variable domain, remainder taken from reference TRBV30 and TRBJ2-7, is SQTIHQWPATLVQPVGSPLSLECTVEGTSNPNLYWYRQAAGRGLQLLFYSVGIGQISSEVPQNLSASRPQDRQFILSSKKLLLSDSGFYLCAWGTDMPNEQYFGPGTRLTVT.

The rearrangement links TRBV14 to TRBJ2-3. CDR3 length: 14 residues. CDR1 and CDR2 (germline): SGHDN, FVKESK. CDR3 sequence: CASSLHLRGDTQYF.

The CDR3 reads CASSQSTIRGSTTEAFF. The rearrangement joins TRBV3-1 to TRBJ1-1; TCRdb's D gene call, TRBD1, goes unchecked for lack of DNA. The CDR3 runs 17 residues. From germline, CDR1 is LGHDT and CDR2 YNNKEL (reference sequence).

The chain employs TRBV4-3 and TRBJ2-1; TCRdb designates TRBD2, a call that cannot be tested without DNA. The germline CDR1 and CDR2 sequences are LGHNA and YSLEER. CDR3 length: 18 residues. CDR3 sequence: CASSQASPSGGAGGEQFF.